The subject of this entry is one TCR beta chain. With random hexamers, roughly 0.45 to 1 ug RNA was reverse transcribed. Multiplex immunoSEQ PCR targeted 54 Vbeta and 13 Jbeta TCR beta segments. Each CDR3 protein gets one entry after TCRdb re-called the immunoSEQ multiplex PCR reads with MiXCR. The sample holds approximately 190,000 distinct CDR3 sequences, 95% seen once. Both CD4+ and CD8+ T cells were negatively isolated, and TEMRA cells underwent FACS enrichment. The sample originates from a study of CD8 T cells in Susac syndrome. Trimming removed 1 base from V and 6 bases from J, with 15 bases in between. Looked up from germline, CDR1 is GTSNPN and CDR2 is SVGIG (reference sequence). The CDR3 has 14 residues.

The sequenced sample consisted of CD8+ T cells from PBMCs. The TCR sequence derives from a human donor with Susac syndrome. The chain uses TRBV30 and TRBJ1-2, with D possibly being TRBD1 (5 bases). In DNA form, the CDR3 reads TGTGCCTGGAGTGCCTTAGAGGGGCTGGATGGCTACACCTTC. Translated: CAWSALEGLDGYTF.